What follows are 27 T cell receptor beta chains derived from one specimen sequenced in a study of tumor and adjacent non-tumor tissue in lung cancer (dated 2018 in TCRdb). The library was produced with multiplex PCR. Sequencer: Illumina HiSeq 2500. TCRbeta libraries were constructed through three rounds of nested PCR with primers (Table S4) according to protocols adapted from ARM-PCR. In TCRdb, the public reads were trimmed at Q25 with fastp and aligned with MiXCR, with productive beta chains retained. CDR3 protein duplicates are merged, each entry listing the most common genes and DNA. Recorded for this sample are 200,000 to 250,000 distinct CDR3 sequences; around 71% of them occurred a single time. 25% of the sample rests with the top ten. RNA was isolated from bulk unsorted tissue, and RNA quality was assessed with a NanoDrop ND-1000 and an Agilent 2100. Specimen: lung tumor tissue. Receptors were obtained from a man aged 55-75 years with non-small cell lung cancer.

This clonotype was detected only a few times. The genes are TRBV12-3 or TRBV12-4 and TRBJ2-2, with TRBD1 matching over 8 bases. With V trimmed by 3 bases and J by 4 bases, 7 bases remained unmatched. The CDR3 extends over 16 amino acids. CDR3 amino acids: CASSFGQGSPTGELFF. The CDR3, as DNA: TGTGCCAGCAGTTTCGGACAGGGCTCTCCCACCGGGGAGCTGTTTTTT.

A word on this clonotype: The junction departs from germline at one end; a sequencing error may be responsible. The chain employs TRBV12-3 or TRBV12-4 and TRBJ2-2, with a weak D call TRBD1 (5 bases). The CDR3 length is 14 residues. The CDR3 protein is CASSTSGYTGELFF. In DNA, the CDR3 is TGTGCCAGCAGTACATCAGGGTACACTGGGGAGCTGTTTTTT.

This clonotype was picked up many times. The V call is TRBV4-3, the J call TRBJ2-1, with 8 nucleotides matching TRBD2. This CDR3 comprises 19 residues. Per the germline V gene, CDR1 is LGHNA and CDR2 is YSLEER. Unmatched junction bases numbered 12, after V lost 0 bases and J lost 2 bases. The CDR3 nucleotides read TGCGCCAGCAGCCAAGATCGGATCCCCGGGACTAGAGCCTACAATGAGCAGTTCTTC. It codes for CASSQDRIPGTRAYNEQFF.

A word on this clonotype: The junction departs from the called germline gene at one end, perhaps through a read error. The V call is TRBV12-3 or TRBV12-4, the J call TRBJ1-1; 11 bases are a match to TRBD1. The CDR3 covers 17 residues. CDR3 protein: CVSSPGGQGVSNTEAFF. For the CDR3, the DNA is TGTGTCAGCAGCCCAGGGGGACAGGGGGTTTCGAACACTGAAGCTTTCTTT.

This clonotype was seen only a few times. The chain carries TRBV12-3 or TRBV12-4 and TRBJ1-2, with D hard to call. This CDR3 is built from 15 residues. Trimming cost V 5 bases and J 4 bases, with 17 bases left between them. In DNA form, the CDR3 reads TGTGCCAGCAGTCGTTCGGGAGGGCGACTCTATGGCTACACCTTC. Amino acids: CASSRSGGRLYGYTF.

For this clonotype: A read error may produce the germline difference seen at one junction end. The gene calls are TRBV13 and TRBJ2-7; D may be TRBD2 (5 bases). CDR1 PRHDT and CDR2 FYEKMQ come from the germline V gene (reference sequence). CDR3 size: 16 residues. The CDR3 coding sequence is TGTGGCAGCAGCTATTACGGAGGTATGGACCCCTACGAGCAGTACTTC. This translates into CGSSYYGGMDPYEQYF.

As regards this clonotype: The CDR3 does not end in the conserved phenylalanine or tryptophan, so this is likely a read error. The chain carries TRBV5-6 and TRBJ2-3, with 10 bases matching TRBD2. The CDR3 has 16 amino acids. In germline, CDR1 is SGHDT, CDR2 YYEEEE. The CDR3 loop is CASSQSKRGGLDTQYL. In DNA, the CDR3 is TGTGCGAGCAGCCAGAGTAAGCGGGGGGGCCTGGATACGCAGTATTTA.

In regard to this clonotype: The conserved closing phenylalanine or tryptophan is absent in this CDR3, likely reflecting a read error. CDR3 nucleotides: TGTGCTAGCAGCCTGACAGCTCTATCCTACGAGCAGTACCTC. This encodes CASSLTALSYEQYL. The rearrangement links TRBV11-3 to TRBJ2-7; possible D gene TRBD1, 5 bases. CDR1 and CDR2 (germline): SGHNT, YENEEA. The CDR3 consists of 14 residues.

The chain employs TRBV4-3 and TRBJ1-2; no clear D. Trimming took 6 bases from V and 0 from J, leaving 14 bases between them. The CDR3 is 15 residues long. CDR1 and CDR2 from the germline V gene are LGHNA and YSLEER. For the CDR3, the DNA is TGCGCCAGCAGTGGGAAGACAACCTCTAACTATGGCTACACCTTC. This sequence encodes CASSGKTTSNYGYTF.

About this clonotype: No conserved phenylalanine or tryptophan ends this CDR3, so it is likely a read error. V is TRBV6-5 and J is TRBJ2-2; D is unresolved. Looked up from germline, CDR1 is MNHEY and CDR2 is SVGAGI. The CDR3 spans 15 residues. The CDR3 DNA reads as TGTGTCAGCAGTTACCGGTCAGCCTACACCGGGGAGCTGTTTGTT. Translation: CVSSYRSAYTGELFV.

The chain is built from TRBV7-2 and TRBJ2-6; D is possibly TRBD2 (6 bases). Germline V lookup: CDR1 SGHTA, CDR2 FQGNSA. This CDR3 has 16 amino acids. V was clipped by 6 bases and J by 1 base, with 13 bases between them. CDR3 nucleotide sequence: TGTGCCAGCAGTCGAGGGGACTTTTCTGGGGCCAACGTCCTGACTTTC. This translates into CASSRGDFSGANVLTF.

Within the sample, this clonotype is medium-sized. The rearrangement joins TRBV11-2 to TRBJ1-6, with a possible D match to TRBD1 (5 bases). The V and J ends lost 2 bases and 6 bases respectively, with 11 bases between them. Germline CDR1 SGHAT, CDR2 FQNNGV. The CDR3 runs to 15 residues. The CDR3 sequence is CASSLQPGGNSPLHF. CDR3 in DNA: TGTGCCAGCAGCTTACAGCCGGGGGGTAATTCACCCCTCCACTTT.

Worth noting for this clonotype: Without the conserved terminal phenylalanine or tryptophan, this CDR3 likely stems from a read error. It is unclear where the CDR3 begins or ends on the DNA, so no DNA is shown, and the CDR3 is as TCRdb lists it. The chain couples TRBV6-5 to TRBJ2-5; the table calls TRBD1, which could not be checked here. CDR1 is MNHEY, CDR2 SVGAGI, per germline. The CDR3 spans 14 residues, counting both ends. The CDR3 loop reads CASSDTGTAGAHYL.

About this clonotype itself: This may be a read error: a much more frequent sequence differs by one nucleotide. This sequence joins TRBV6-5 and TRBJ1-2, with D uncertain. The germline V gene has CDR1 MNHEY and CDR2 SVGAGI. CDR3 length: 13 amino acids. CDR3 in DNA: TGTGCCTGCAGTTACGGTCTGGGGTCTGGCTACACCTTC. It specifies CACSYGLGSGYTF.

The rearrangement joins TRBV5-1 to TRBJ1-4; possibly TRBD1 for D (6 bases). Trimming pared 5 bases from V and 0 bases from J, leaving 11 bases between. CDR1 is SGHRS, CDR2 YFSETQ, per germline. CDR3 length: 15 amino acids. The CDR3 region is CASRDGTSTNEKLFF. CDR3 in DNA: TGCGCCAGCAGAGATGGGACATCAACTAATGAAAAACTGTTTTTT.

As concerns this clonotype: Sequence at one end of the junction differs from germline and may be a read error. The rearrangement links TRBV20-1 to TRBJ2-7; maybe TRBD1 (5 bases). The CDR3 has 13 amino acids. The germline gives CDR1 DFQATT, CDR2 SNEGSKA (reference sequence). CDR3 sequence reads: CSPRAVGAGEQYF. The CDR3 coding sequence is TGCAGTCCTAGGGCTGTAGGGGCTGGAGAGCAGTACTTC.

The CDR3 DNA sequence: TGCAGCGTTGGTGTCACCGAGAATGAGCAGTTCTTC. Its protein is CSVGVTENEQFF. The chain recombines TRBV29-1 with TRBJ2-1; D is unclear. V lost 4 bases and J lost 7, with 11 bases in between. CDR1 and CDR2 (germline): SQVTM, ANQGSEA. The CDR3 runs 12 residues.

This clonotype has just a few counts. An end of the junction differs from the germline gene, which may be a read error. The V and J genes are TRBV29-1 and TRBJ2-3, with D tentatively TRBD2 (6 bases). Germline V lookup: CDR1 SQVTM, CDR2 ANQGSEA. The CDR3 spans 15 residues. DNA for the CDR3: TGCAGCACCCGAGGAGGGCTTATTAGCACAGATACGCAATATTTT. Its translation is CSTRGGLISTDTQYF.

A word on this clonotype: The CDR3 does not close with the conserved phenylalanine or tryptophan, likely indicating a read error. The CDR3, as DNA: TGTGCCAGCGGCGTTTACGGGACCGGGAGTGAGCAGTTCCTC. Protein: CASGVYGTGSEQFL. The chain recombines TRBV11-1 with TRBJ2-1, with D tentatively TRBD2 (6 bases). V was trimmed by 8 bases and J by 9 bases, leaving 20 bases between them. This CDR3 region has 14 residues. Germline V CDR1 and CDR2: SGHAT, FQDESV (reference sequence).

The V and J genes are TRBV6-2 or TRBV6-3 and TRBJ1-2, with D unclear. Germline loops: CDR1 MNHEY, CDR2 SVGEGT. V was trimmed by 5 bases and J by 3 bases, leaving 7 bases between them. The CDR3 spans 12 residues. CDR3 loop: CASSRKDYGYTF. The CDR3 bases are TGTGCCAGCAGTAGAAAGGACTATGGCTACACCTTC.

The table lists this clonotype with a few counts. J is TRBJ2-3 and V is TRBV20-1; D ambiguous. This CDR3 is 13 amino acids long. Germline V lookup: CDR1 DFQATT, CDR2 SNEGSKA (reference sequence). Trimming cost V 3 bases and J 5 bases, with 12 bases left between them. The CDR3 region is CSASDQHLDTQYF. The CDR3 bases are TGCAGTGCTAGCGACCAGCACCTAGATACGCAGTATTTT.

Concerning this clonotype: At one end, the junction sequence differs from germline, possibly due to a read error. The chain is built from TRBV11-3 and TRBJ2-1; 8 nucleotides align to TRBD2. The CDR3 loop spans 15 amino acids. CDR1 SGHNT and CDR2 YENEEA come from the germline V gene. CDR3 in DNA: TGTGCCAGCAGCTCGATCGGGAATAGCGGGAATGGGCAGTTCTTC. This gives the protein CASSSIGNSGNGQFF.

The DNA of the CDR3 is TGTGCCAGCAGCTTAACGGAACAGGGGTCGCATGAGCAGTTCTTC. The encoded protein is CASSLTEQGSHEQFF. This chain connects TRBV7-9 to TRBJ2-1, with 7 bases lining up with TRBD1. V lost 2 bases and J lost 8; bases outside the gene matches: 9. The CDR3 totals 15 residues. Germline V gene lookup returns CDR1 SEHNR and CDR2 FQNEAQ (reference sequence).

This chain joins TRBV6-1 and TRBJ2-7; D is uncertain. V was shortened by 4 bases and J by 3 bases, with 16 bases between the two germline ends. CDR1 and CDR2 (germline): MNHNS, SASEGT. This CDR3 is built from 15 residues. The CDR3 loop reads CASSVEKWVGYEQYF. For the CDR3, the DNA is TGTGCCAGCAGTGTGGAGAAATGGGTAGGCTACGAGCAGTACTTC.

Of note for this clonotype: One end of the junction varies from germline; a read error may be responsible. The chain combines TRBV11-3 with TRBJ2-3; no clear D gene. Germline lookup yields CDR1 SGHNT and CDR2 YENEEA. The CDR3 is made up of 15 amino acids. The CDR3 DNA reads as TGTGTCAGCAGCTTAGATCCCTGGGTCACAGATACTCAGTATTTT. It codes for CVSSLDPWVTDTQYF.

In the case of this clonotype: This could be a read error, since a much larger clone is one nucleotide away. The V gene is TRBV6-6, the J gene TRBJ2-7; possible D gene TRBD2, 5 bases. The CDR3 is 15 residues long. Germline V gene sequence: CDR1 MNHNY, CDR2 SVGAGI (reference sequence). V was clipped by 0 bases and J by 7 bases, with 16 bases between them. The CDR3 sequence: CASSYSLGEGREQYF. In nucleotides, the CDR3 is TGTGCCAGCAGTTACTCCCTCGGAGAGGGTAGGGAGCAGTACTTC.

Points on this clonotype: No conserved phenylalanine or tryptophan is present at the end of the CDR3, so a read error is the likely explanation. The V and J genes are TRBV4-3 and TRBJ2-1, with TRBD2 matching over 7 bases. Per germline, CDR1 LGHNA and CDR2 YSLEER. CDR3 size: 16 residues. V lost 0 bases, J lost 5 bases, and 7 bases stayed unmatched. The CDR3 region has the DNA TGCGCCAGCAGCCAAGACCGGGACTACCAAAACAATGAGCAGTTCGTC. Translation gives CASSQDRDYQNNEQFV.